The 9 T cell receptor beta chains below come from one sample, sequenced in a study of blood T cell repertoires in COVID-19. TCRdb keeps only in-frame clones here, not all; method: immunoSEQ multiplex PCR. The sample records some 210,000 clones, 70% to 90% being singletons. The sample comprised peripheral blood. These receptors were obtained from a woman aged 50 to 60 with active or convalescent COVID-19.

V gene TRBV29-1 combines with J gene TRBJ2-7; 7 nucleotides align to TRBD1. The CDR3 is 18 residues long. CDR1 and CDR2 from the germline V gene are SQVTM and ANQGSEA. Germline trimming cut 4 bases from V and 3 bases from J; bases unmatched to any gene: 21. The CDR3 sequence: CSVVGRRQGKIIYYEQYF. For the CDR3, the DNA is TGCAGCGTTGTGGGCCGCCGACAGGGTAAGATTATATACTACGAGCAGTACTTC.

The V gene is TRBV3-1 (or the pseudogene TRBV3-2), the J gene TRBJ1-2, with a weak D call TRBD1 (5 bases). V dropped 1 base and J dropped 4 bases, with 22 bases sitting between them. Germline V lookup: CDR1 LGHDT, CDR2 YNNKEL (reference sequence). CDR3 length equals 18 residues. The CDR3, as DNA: TGTGCCAGCAGCCAAGTTATCTTTCCCGGGACTCTGAGCTATGGCTACACCTTC. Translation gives CASSQVIFPGTLSYGYTF.

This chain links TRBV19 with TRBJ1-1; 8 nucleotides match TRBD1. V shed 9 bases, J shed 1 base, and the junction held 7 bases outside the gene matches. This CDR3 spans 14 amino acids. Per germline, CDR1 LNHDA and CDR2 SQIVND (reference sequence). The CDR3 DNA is TGTGCCAGCGGGCAGGGGGCCGGGAACACTGAAGCTTTCTTT. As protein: CASGQGAGNTEAFF.

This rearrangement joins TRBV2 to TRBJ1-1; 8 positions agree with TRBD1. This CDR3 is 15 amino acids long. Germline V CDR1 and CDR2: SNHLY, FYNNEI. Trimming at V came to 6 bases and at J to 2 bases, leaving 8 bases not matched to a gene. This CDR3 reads CASRERQGINTEAFF. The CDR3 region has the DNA TGTGCCAGCAGGGAAAGACAGGGGATCAACACTGAAGCTTTCTTT.

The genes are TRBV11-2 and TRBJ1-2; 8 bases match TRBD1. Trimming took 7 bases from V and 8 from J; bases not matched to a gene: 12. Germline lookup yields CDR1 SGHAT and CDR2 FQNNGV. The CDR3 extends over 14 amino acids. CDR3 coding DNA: TGTGCCAGCACCTCAACGGACAGGGTGGGAGGCTACACCTTC. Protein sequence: CASTSTDRVGGYTF.

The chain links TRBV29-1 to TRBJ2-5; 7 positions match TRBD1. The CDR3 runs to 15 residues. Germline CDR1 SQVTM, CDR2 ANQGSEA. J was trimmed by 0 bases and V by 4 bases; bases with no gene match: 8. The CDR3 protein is CSVVGDSSYQETQYF. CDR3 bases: TGCAGCGTTGTAGGGGACAGTTCGTACCAAGAGACCCAGTACTTC.

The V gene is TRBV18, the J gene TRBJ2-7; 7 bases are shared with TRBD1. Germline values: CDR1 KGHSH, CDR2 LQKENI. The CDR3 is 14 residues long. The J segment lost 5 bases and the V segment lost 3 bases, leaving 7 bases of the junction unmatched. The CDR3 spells CASSPQGVAHEQYF. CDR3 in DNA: TGTGCCAGCTCACCCCAGGGGGTGGCCCACGAGCAGTACTTC.

The CDR3 region has the DNA TGTGCCAGCAATGGTGGGGGGAGTGGGGAAAAACTGTTTTTT. Its translation: CASNGGGSGEKLFF. V gene TRBV27 combines with J gene TRBJ1-4; possibly TRBD1 for D (5 bases). The CDR3 sequence is 14 residues long. Looked up from germline, CDR1 is MNHEY and CDR2 is SMNVEV (reference sequence). The germline V and J ends were trimmed by 7 bases and 8 bases, with 17 bases remaining between them.

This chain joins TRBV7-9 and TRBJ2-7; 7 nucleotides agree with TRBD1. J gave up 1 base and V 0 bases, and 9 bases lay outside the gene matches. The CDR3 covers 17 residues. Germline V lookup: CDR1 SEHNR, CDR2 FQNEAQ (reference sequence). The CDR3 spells CASSLATRDRLSYEQYF. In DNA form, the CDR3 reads TGTGCCAGCAGCTTAGCCACTCGGGACAGACTTTCCTACGAGCAGTACTTC.